This is a list of T cell receptor beta chains from one sample in a study of vaccination and CD4 T cells after COVID-19. No antigen has been identified for these receptors. MiXCR, run by TCRdb on the PCR reads, gives a single entry per CDR3 protein. The table records over 20,000 distinct CDR3 sequences, roughly 29% of them present only once. Source: CD4+ T cells from blood, cultured in vitro, taken about 7 months after SARS-CoV-2 vaccination. These receptors all stem from a human donor who had recovered from COVID-19. Both conserved end residues are part of each CDR3. The order of the fields is V gene, CDR3 protein.

V gene: TRBV7-9
CDR3 protein: CASTINLRTSGANTGELFF

V gene: TRBV28
CDR3 protein: CASTSPGLAYEQYF

V gene: TRBV6-5
CDR3 protein: CASSSSDLDETQYF

V gene: TRBV29-1
CDR3 protein: CSVAEGASSPLHF

V gene: TRBV7-2
CDR3 protein: CASSLGTSWEQYF

V gene: TRBV11-3
CDR3 protein: CASSGTGTETYNEQFF

V gene: TRBV5-1
CDR3 protein: CASSLDGQGNQPQHF

V gene: TRBV20-1
CDR3 protein: CSARVSRLYTDTQYF

V gene: TRBV20-1
CDR3 protein: CSASGLAWGEQFF

V gene: TRBV6-4
CDR3 protein: CASSASESNEQFF

V gene: TRBV27
CDR3 protein: CASSNLGQWGRADTEAFF

V gene: TRBV20-1
CDR3 protein: CSALPRTDTQYF

V gene: TRBV28
CDR3 protein: CASTHPGGAGGSEQFF

V gene: TRBV24-1
CDR3 protein: CATSDFNNEQFF

V gene: TRBV27
CDR3 protein: CASRSRDNQPQHF

V gene: TRBV7-9
CDR3 protein: CASSPDRGGQETQYF

V gene: TRBV5-4
CDR3 protein: CASSLQGQKPQHF

V gene: TRBV6-5
CDR3 protein: CASSYEDGRQETQYF

V gene: TRBV6-2/TRBV6-3
CDR3 protein: CASGLTGHNSPLHF

V gene: TRBV10-3
CDR3 protein: CAIGQSQETQYF

V gene: TRBV10-1
CDR3 protein: CASSNRGNTEAFF

V gene: TRBV6-1
CDR3 protein: CASSQIDRDNQPQHF

V gene: TRBV15
CDR3 protein: CATSRDQIPYNEQFF

V gene: TRBV18
CDR3 protein: CASSPIQGAGANVLTF

V gene: TRBV19
CDR3 protein: CASSIGPSGSYEQYF

V gene: TRBV27
CDR3 protein: CASSLSRLFVPYEQYF

V gene: TRBV24-1
CDR3 protein: CATSDPAAGYNEQFF

V gene: TRBV6-5
CDR3 protein: CASSFVAGVSGANVLTF

V gene: TRBV19
CDR3 protein: CASSTSRRGTQYF

V gene: TRBV24-1
CDR3 protein: CATSDRTGSSYNEQFF

V gene: TRBV20-1
CDR3 protein: CSARDTIYNQPQHF

V gene: TRBV7-2
CDR3 protein: CASSLGGNTDTQYF

V gene: TRBV28
CDR3 protein: CASSQGVNEQFF

V gene: TRBV2
CDR3 protein: CASSEGQGSRNIQYF

V gene: TRBV28
CDR3 protein: CASSLFRLRGRTYEQYF

V gene: TRBV20-1
CDR3 protein: CSAHRGTVTNTEAFF

V gene: TRBV5-6
CDR3 protein: CASSRDGSYEQYF

V gene: TRBV6-2/TRBV6-3
CDR3 protein: CASSPQYTEAFF

V gene: TRBV20-1
CDR3 protein: CSAQRGRGRDGYTF

V gene: TRBV18
CDR3 protein: CASSPPSVNTEAFF

V gene: TRBV7-2
CDR3 protein: CASSVLDTQYF

V gene: TRBV20-1
CDR3 protein: CSARAQGRNTEAFF

V gene: TRBV20-1
CDR3 protein: CSATWTSGRGEQYF

V gene: TRBV7-8
CDR3 protein: CASSLEVVAYEQYF

V gene: TRBV19
CDR3 protein: CASSGVLADNTDTQYF

V gene: TRBV6-1
CDR3 protein: CASSRGQRRFF

V gene: TRBV11-3
CDR3 protein: CASSFGTSGIHEQFF

V gene: TRBV5-1
CDR3 protein: CASSLDRANSPLHF

V gene: TRBV25-1
CDR3 protein: CASSPTKRAVDQETQYF